This TCR beta chain appears in the sequencing data of a study of Ad26.COV2.S vaccination and SARS-CoV-2 variants (dated by TCRdb to the early 2020s). Some background on the complete study: Donors in the vaccine arm were drawn from COV1001, a multicentre, randomized, double-blind, placebo-controlled phase I-IIa trial testing Ad26.COV2.S in healthy adults. Throughout the experiments and outcome assessment, investigators stayed blinded to trial group allocation. Participants in the trial were split at random into five groups of five each, receiving low-dose or high-dose Ad26.COV2.S once or twice, or else placebo on both occasions. TCRbeta repertoire sequencing was used to assess the specificity and breadth of SARS-CoV-2-reactive T cell receptors after Ad26.COV2.S vaccination. The TCR-sequenced set comprised approximately 32 samples: about 19 Ad26.COV2.S vaccine recipients, 5 placebo recipients and 8 SARS-CoV-2 convalescent individuals. Ad26.COV2.S was given intramuscularly at 5x10^10 or 1x10^11 viral particles, as a single shot or as two shots 56 days apart.

The full study reports these points: Ad26.COV2.S recipients had higher spike-specific TCR breadth than placebo recipients (P = 0.0014). The study was not powered to compare responses between vaccine doses or regimens. The authors noted that total T cell responses may have been underestimated by the TCR breadth and depth analyses. Substantial breadth of spike-specific CD8+ and CD4+ T cell responses was reported after vaccination. Vaccine and placebo recipients had similar non-spike TCR breadth, a finding consistent with the vaccine containing only spike.

A remark on this clone: What antigen it recognizes has not been identified. Base qualities are not provided; no much larger clone lies one nucleotide away.

V and J are trimmed by 0 bases and 4 bases, and the gene matches miss 2 bases of the junction. The CDR3, cysteine through phenylalanine, is 15 amino acids long. This entry keeps only the CDR3 DNA: 45 bases, framed from base 1. CDR1 is given as GTSNPN and CDR2 as SVGIG, both from the germline V gene (reference sequence). Per the publication, the treatment or condition label means: 15 to 20 received Ad26.COV2.S at low or high dose, single or two shots; several received placebo; per-sample allocation not given. Repertoires of vaccine and placebo recipients were sequenced from samples collected on day 63 after the first injection. Cohort 1b enrolled about two dozen adults aged 18-55 years at a single site in Boston, USA, between 29 July and 7 August 2020. Ad26.COV2.S consisted of a replication-incompetent adenovirus type 26 vector by which a prefusion-stabilized SARS-CoV-2 spike protein from the original Wuhan strain was expressed.

TCRbeta CDR3 regions were sequenced with the immunoSEQ Assay. After extraction, genomic DNA underwent amplification by bias-controlled multiplex PCR, followed by high-throughput sequencing. From the authors' description of their analysis: To quantify the absolute abundance of each unique TCRbeta CDR3 region, sequences were collapsed and filtered. T cell fraction was estimated by normalization of TCRbeta template counts to usable DNA, with usable DNA being measured through amplification of reference genes present in all nucleated cells. Repertoire TCRs were annotated as SARS-CoV-2-specific when V gene, CDR3 amino acid sequence and J gene were exactly matched to a known reactive TCR set. The reference SARS-CoV-2 TCR set was obtained from MIRA and was filtered for enrichment in COVID-19-positive ImmuneCODE repertoires, whereby public or cross-reactive TCRs were removed. Using the MIRA antigens, annotated TCRs were further analysed by specific ORF or by position within an ORF. Depth was the summed frequency of annotated unique rearrangements, while breadth was defined as annotated unique rearrangements over total unique productive rearrangements. Two-sided Wilcoxon rank-sum tests were applied when comparing TCR breadth between groups. TCRdb limited this immuneACCESS table to in-frame rearrangements with V and J called. A share of clones is missing; checked studies link under half to unresolved V genes, and the rest is unexplained. D and trimming were read from the DNA, whereas the V and J calls and clone size are those reported in that table. This sample comprises more than 300,000 clones, 85% of them detected only once. Around 2% of the sample lies in the top ten.

The source material was peripheral blood, sampled in a trial of Ad26.COV2.S vaccine versus placebo. Recombination connected TRBV30 to TRBJ2-3; the central 12 bases match TRBD2. The TCR originated in a person between 18 and 65 years old who received the Ad26.COV2.S COVID-19 vaccine or a placebo. The nucleotide sequence is given as TGTGCCTGGAGTGTAACTAGCGGGGGGCCAGATACGCAGTATTTT. Its protein is CAWSVTSGGPDTQYF.